This passage covers 8 T cell receptor beta chains from one sample sequenced in a study of blood T cell repertoires in COVID-19. Sequenced by immunoSEQ multiplex PCR; TCRdb stores in-frame clones only, minus some. There are approximately 16,000 clones in the sample; 85% to 90% occur only once, and approximately 31% lies in the top ten. Sequenced input: peripheral blood. Every receptor here comes from a woman aged 80 or over with COVID-19, enrolled during active disease.

V is TRBV7-2 and J is TRBJ1-3, with TRBD1 matching 7 bases. Unmatched junction bases numbered 11, after V lost 8 bases and J lost 4 bases. CDR1 SGHTA and CDR2 FQGNSA come from the germline V gene. CDR3 length: 15 residues. Written as DNA, the CDR3 is TGTGCCAGCCACAGAGGGGCAGGGGGGGGAAACACCATATATTTT. It specifies CASHRGAGGGNTIYF. Using reference TRBV7-2 and TRBJ1-3 for the parts outside the CDR3, the full variable domain is GAGVSQSPSNKVTEKGKDVELRCDPISGHTALYWYRQSLGQGLEFLIYFQGNSAPDKSGLPSDRFSAERTGGSVSTLTIQRTQQEDSAVYLCASHRGAGGGNTIYFGEGSWLTVV.

The rearrangement joins TRBV4-1 to TRBJ2-7; 7 positions agree with TRBD1. Germline loops: CDR1 MGHRA, CDR2 YSYEKL. The CDR3 has 15 residues. Unmatched junction bases numbered 5, after V lost 0 bases and J lost 3 bases. CDR3 sequence (DNA): TGCGCCAGCAGCCAAGATCACAGGGGTTTCTACGAGCAGTACTTC. It translates to CASSQDHRGFYEQYF.

This clone was observed a few times. The chain links TRBV4-3 to TRBJ2-1; 8 positions match TRBD2. CDR3 length equals 14 residues. Germline V gene sequence: CDR1 LGHNA, CDR2 YSLEER. V was pared by 4 bases and J by 8 bases, with 7 bases of the junction left unmatched. The CDR3 sequence: CASSRSGGSDEQFF. CDR3 sequence (DNA): TGCGCCAGCAGCCGCTCGGGGGGGTCGGATGAGCAGTTCTTC.

This sequence joins TRBV24-1 and TRBJ2-3; D possibly corresponds to TRBD1 (5 bases). The length of the CDR3 is 13 residues. Trimming shortened V by 7 bases and J by 0 bases, and 7 bases separated the two germline ends. Germline lookup yields CDR1 KGHDR and CDR2 SFDVKD. The chain's CDR3 is CATSRQSTDTQYF. The CDR3 nucleotides read TGTGCCACCAGCCGACAGAGCACAGATACGCAGTATTTT.

The J gene is TRBJ1-1, the V gene TRBV9; possible D gene TRBD1, 6 bases. From germline, CDR1 is SGDLS and CDR2 YYNGEE. Deletions cut 1 base from V and 6 bases from J, with 10 bases between. This CDR3 contains 13 residues. This CDR3 reads CASSVLQGSEAFF. The DNA for the CDR3 is TGTGCCAGCAGCGTATTACAGGGCTCTGAAGCTTTCTTT.

This rearrangement joins TRBV6-6 to TRBJ2-7; 9 bases are shared with TRBD1. Germline values: CDR1 MNHNY, CDR2 SVGAGI (reference sequence). V gave up 5 bases and J gave up 3 bases; unmatched junction bases: 8. The CDR3 spans 15 residues. CDR3 sequence reads: CASSASGQGSYEQYF. The CDR3 nucleotides are TGTGCCAGCAGTGCCTCGGGACAGGGAAGCTACGAGCAGTACTTC.

CDR3 residues: CASSRPGLGGETQYF. The CDR3 DNA sequence: TGTGCCAGCAGTCGACCGGGACTAGGAGGGGAGACCCAGTACTTC. The chain links TRBV6-2 or TRBV6-3 to TRBJ2-5; TRBD2 aligns across 8 bases. The CDR3 consists of 15 residues. Germline CDR1 and CDR2: MNHEY and SVGEGT. V lost 5 bases, J lost 5 bases, and 10 bases stayed unmatched.

The rearrangement uses TRBV5-1 and TRBJ2-3; 10 bases agree with TRBD2. The trim removed 4 bases at V and 5 bases at J, leaving 7 bases unmatched. This CDR3 spans 15 amino acids. The V gene's germline CDR1 is SGHRS and CDR2 YFSETQ. The CDR3 coding sequence is TGCGCCAGCAGCCCTAGGACTAGCGGAAAAGATACGCAGTATTTT. The encoded protein is CASSPRTSGKDTQYF.